The T cell receptor beta chain under discussion was sequenced for a study of blood T cell repertoires in COVID-19. Profiled with immunoSEQ multiplex PCR; TCRdb holds only in-frame clones, not every one. The repertoire includes 130,000 to 150,000 clones, 80% to 85% of them detected once, and approximately 5.7% sits in the top ten. Germline loops: CDR1 SGHDT, CDR2 YYEEEE. CDR3 length: 15 amino acids. J gave up 1 base and V 5 bases, and 6 bases lay outside the gene matches. The sequenced sample consisted of PBMCs or T cells enriched from blood (not recorded which). V is TRBV5-6 and J is TRBJ2-7, with 10 positions matching TRBD1. This receptor was taken from a woman in her fifties or sixties who had been exposed to COVID-19. Here the CDR3 DNA reads TGTGCCAGCAGTTGGGACAGGGGCTTATCCTACGAGCAGTACTTC. Its translation: CASSWDRGLSYEQYF.